These 20 T cell receptor beta chains came from one sample sequenced in a study of cytomegalovirus exposure and HLA in healthy donors (dated by TCRdb to about 2017). Preparation of the library involved the immunoSEQ multiplex PCR assay. For the multiplex PCR, a mixture combining 60 forward primers for TCR Vbeta segments and 13 reverse primers for TCR Jbeta segments was used. The table comes from immuneACCESS by way of TCRdb, which keeps in-frame sequences with V and J called. Part of the clones is missing from these tables; in studies checked, under half for an unresolved V gene and the rest for unknown reasons. The sample table records about 160,000 clones; 84% of these occur just once. The biggest ten clones account for under 1.1% of the sample. Specimen: PBMCs. These receptors came from a man in his thirties or forties in good health and CMV-seronegative.

On this clone itself: Different DNA sequences within this sample yield the same CDR3. The genes are TRBV7-9 and TRBJ1-1, with D perhaps TRBD1 (5 bases). This CDR3 has 15 amino acids. The V and J ends lost 5 bases and 1 base respectively, with 14 bases between them. Germline lookup yields CDR1 SEHNR and CDR2 FQNEAQ (reference sequence). CDR3 in amino acids: CASSLGYGQNTEAFF. CDR3 bases: TGTGCCAGCAGCCTCGGATACGGACAGAACACTGAAGCTTTCTTT.

The chain is built from TRBV7-3 and TRBJ1-2, with 7 bases identical to TRBD1. This CDR3 has 14 residues. V dropped 2 bases and J dropped 6; count of bases not matched to a gene: 6. Germline values: CDR1 SGHTA, CDR2 FQGTGA. CDR3 loop: CASSLDHRGHGYTF. CDR3 in DNA: TGTGCCAGCAGCTTAGACCACAGGGGACATGGCTACACCTTC. The full variable domain, completed using reference TRBV7-3 and TRBJ1-2, is GAGVSQTPSNKVTEKGKYVELRCDPISGHTALYWYRQSLGQGPEFLIYFQGTGAADDSGLPNDRFFAVRPEGSVSTLKIQRTERGDSAVYLCASSLDHRGHGYTFGSGTRLTVV.

The CDR3 coding sequence is TGTGCCATCAGCCAAAACCCGACAGGCCTCACCACCAATGAGCAGTTCTTC. This translates into CAISQNPTGLTTNEQFF. This chain uses TRBV10-3 with TRBJ2-1; D perhaps matches TRBD1 (6 bases). Trimming removed 6 bases at V and 6 bases at J, with 24 bases between. The germline gives CDR1 ENHRY, CDR2 SYGVKD. The CDR3 extends over 17 amino acids.

CDR3 in amino acids: CASSSVSGRDYNEQFF. The CDR3 nucleotides are TGTGCCAGCAGCTCAGTTAGCGGGAGAGACTACAATGAGCAGTTCTTC. This chain links TRBV7-8 with TRBJ2-1, with TRBD2 matching over 9 bases. After removal of 4 bases from V and 3 bases from J, the junction contained 7 bases not matched to a gene. This CDR3 has 16 residues. Per the germline V gene, CDR1 is SGHVS and CDR2 is FQNEAQ.

The V gene is TRBV2, the J gene TRBJ2-1; TRBD2 matches 12 bases. Looked up from germline, CDR1 is SNHLY and CDR2 is FYNNEI. This CDR3 has 20 residues. Trimming took 0 bases from V and 4 from J; bases not matched to a gene: 13. The DNA of the CDR3 is TGTGCCAGCAGTGAAGCGACCTCCGGACTAGCGGGGTCCTTATACAATGAGCAGTTCTTC. It translates to CASSEATSGLAGSLYNEQFF.

CDR3: CASRGQGLRGEQFF. DNA for the CDR3: TGTGCCAGTAGGGGACAGGGCCTTCGGGGTGAGCAGTTCTTC. This chain uses TRBV19 with TRBJ2-1; 9 bases agree with TRBD1. The CDR3 covers 14 residues. Germline trimming cut 6 bases from V and 9 bases from J; bases unmatched to any gene: 9. Germline CDR1 reads LNHDA; CDR2 reads SQIVND (reference sequence).

On this clone: A junction boundary mismatches the germline segment, possibly from a read error. The chain's CDR3 is CSSSDRMGPQHF. CDR3 DNA: TGTTCCAGCAGCGACAGAATGGGTCCCCAGCATTTT. The J gene is TRBJ1-5, the V gene TRBV7-9; perhaps TRBD1 as D (5 bases). This CDR3 is built from 12 residues. Germline V CDR1 and CDR2: SEHNR, FQNEAQ (reference sequence).

V gene TRBV18 combines with J gene TRBJ2-7; 8 nucleotides align to TRBD1. Trimming took 11 bases from V and 2 from J; bases not matched to a gene: 8. Per the germline V gene, CDR1 is KGHSH and CDR2 is LQKENI. The CDR3 spans 13 residues. CDR3 region: CAGQDRDTYEQYF. For the CDR3, the DNA is TGTGCCGGACAGGACAGGGATACCTACGAGCAGTACTTC. Full variable domain (outside the CDR3, taken from reference TRBV18 and TRBJ2-7): NAGVMQNPRHLVRRRGQEARLRCSPMKGHSHVYWYRQLPEEGLKFMVYLQKENIIDESGMPKERFSAEFPKEGPSILRIQQVVRGDSAAYFCAGQDRDTYEQYFGPGTRLTVT.

The chain joins TRBV11-2 to TRBJ1-6, with a weak D call TRBD1 (6 bases). Per germline, CDR1 SGHAT and CDR2 FQNNGV. V was clipped by 1 base and J by 3 bases, with 7 bases between them. This CDR3 contains 15 residues. DNA for the CDR3: TGTGCCAGCAGCTTAGGGGGGCACTATAATTCACCCCTCCACTTT. It yields the protein CASSLGGHYNSPLHF. Complete variable domain (other parts from reference TRBV11-2 and TRBJ1-6): EAGVAQSPRYKIIEKRQSVAFWCNPISGHATLYWYQQILGQGPKLLIQFQNNGVVDDSQLPKDRFSAERLKGVDSTLKIQPAKLEDSAVYLCASSLGGHYNSPLHFGNGTRLTVT.

V usage is TRBV5-8 and J usage is TRBJ2-5, with 8 bases aligning to TRBD1. Unmatched junction bases numbered 4, after V lost 0 bases and J lost 6 bases. CDR3 size: 14 residues. Germline loops: CDR1 SGHTS, CDR2 YDEGEE. The DNA for the CDR3 is TGTGCCAGCAGCTTGGGGACAGGGAGGAAGACCCAGTACTTC. The encoded protein is CASSLGTGRKTQYF.

This clone was counted at least ten times. This rearrangement joins TRBV25-1 to TRBJ1-1, with no clear D. The CDR3 is 11 amino acids. Germline V gives CDR1 MGHDK, CDR2 SYGVNS. V shed 6 bases and J shed 2 bases, with 4 bases lying between them. CDR3 in amino acids: CASRRNTEAFF. CDR3 DNA: TGTGCCAGCAGGAGAAACACTGAAGCTTTCTTT.

V usage is TRBV28 and J usage is TRBJ2-7, with 7 bases matching TRBD2. Germline V CDR1 and CDR2: MDHEN, SYDVKM. This CDR3 comprises 14 residues. After removal of 6 bases from V and 5 bases from J, the junction contained 10 bases not matched to a gene. The CDR3 loop is CASRWGGSNHEQYF. The CDR3, as DNA: TGTGCCAGCAGATGGGGGGGATCGAATCACGAGCAGTACTTC.

The CDR3 sequence is CASSPGTGDSNQPQHF. The DNA of the CDR3 is TGTGCCAGCAGCCCCGGGACAGGGGATAGCAATCAGCCCCAGCATTTT. The rearrangement uses TRBV5-8 and TRBJ1-5; TRBD1 matches 10 bases. The CDR3 is 16 amino acids. CDR1 and CDR2 from the germline V gene are SGHTS and YDEGEE. V shed 4 bases, J shed 0 bases, and the junction held 4 bases outside the gene matches.

The count of this clone is one. This sequence joins TRBV7-9 and TRBJ2-5; TRBD2 aligns across 8 bases. The CDR3 loop spans 14 amino acids. Germline V CDR1 and CDR2: SEHNR, FQNEAQ (reference sequence). Trimming removed 3 bases from V and 5 bases from J; junction bases left unmatched: 5. CDR3: CASSFGGAWETQYF. The DNA of the CDR3 is TGTGCCAGCAGCTTCGGGGGGGCCTGGGAGACCCAGTACTTC.

The V call is TRBV6-5, the J call TRBJ1-2; 7 bases are shared with TRBD1. Germline CDR1 MNHEY, CDR2 SVGAGI. After removal of 0 bases from V and 4 bases from J, the junction contained 5 bases not matched to a gene. The CDR3 sequence is 15 residues long. Here the CDR3 DNA reads TGTGCCAGCAGTTACTCAACAGGGGCGAGCTATGGCTACACCTTC. This sequence encodes CASSYSTGASYGYTF.

The chain carries TRBV7-9 and TRBJ1-2; D remains unclear. The CDR3 runs to 14 residues. The V end lost 2 bases, the J end lost 6 bases, and 13 bases lay between the germline ends. In germline, CDR1 is SEHNR, CDR2 FQNEAQ (reference sequence). The CDR3 DNA sequence: TGTGCCAGCAGCTTACTACCCACCATGGATGGCTACACCTTC. Translating gives CASSLLPTMDGYTF.

V usage is TRBV7-2 and J usage is TRBJ2-1; 7 bases agree with TRBD1. The V and J ends lost 1 base and 9 bases, in that order; junction bases with no gene match: 9. From germline, CDR1 is SGHTA and CDR2 FQGNSA. CDR3 length: 15 residues. CDR3 in amino acids: CASSLGWKGAGEQFF. The CDR3 DNA sequence: TGTGCCAGCAGCTTAGGATGGAAGGGGGCGGGTGAGCAGTTCTTC.

The J gene is TRBJ2-3, the V gene TRBV11-2, with 9 bases aligning to TRBD2. Germline-derived CDR1 and CDR2 are SGHAT and FQNNGV. The CDR3 extends over 18 amino acids. The V gene end was trimmed by 1 base and the J gene end by 8 bases; junction bases not matched to a gene: 16. CDR3 sequence reads: CASSLGGRAGGPGGTQYF. In DNA form, the CDR3 reads TGTGCCAGCAGCTTAGGCGGGCGGGCGGGGGGGCCTGGGGGTACGCAGTATTTT.

This clone was observed a handful of times. V and J are TRBV7-9 and TRBJ1-4; no clear D gene. V lost 4 bases to trimming and J lost 4 bases, with 10 bases between them. The CDR3 runs to 14 residues. The germline V gene encodes CDR1 SEHNR and CDR2 FQNEAQ (reference sequence). The CDR3 DNA sequence: TGTGCCAGCAGCTCTCGAGGGCTTAATGAAAAACTGTTTTTT. Amino acids: CASSSRGLNEKLFF.

A few counts support this clone. This chain links TRBV5-5 with TRBJ2-1; 11 bases agree with TRBD2. CDR1 is SGHKS and CDR2 is YYEKEE in the germline V gene (reference sequence). The trim removed 1 base at V and 4 bases at J, leaving 7 bases unmatched. CDR3 length: 17 amino acids. Here the CDR3 DNA reads TGTGCCAGCAGCTTGTATGGGACTAGCGGATTTTACAATGAGCAGTTCTTC. Translation gives CASSLYGTSGFYNEQFF.